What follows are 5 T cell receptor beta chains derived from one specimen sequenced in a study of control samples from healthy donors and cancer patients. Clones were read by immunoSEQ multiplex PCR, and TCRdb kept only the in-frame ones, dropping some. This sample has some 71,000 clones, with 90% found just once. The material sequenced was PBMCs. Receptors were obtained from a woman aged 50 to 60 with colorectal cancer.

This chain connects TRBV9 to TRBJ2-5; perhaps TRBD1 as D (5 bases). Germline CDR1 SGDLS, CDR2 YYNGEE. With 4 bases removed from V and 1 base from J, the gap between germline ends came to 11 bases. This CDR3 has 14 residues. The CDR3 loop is CASSLGHAQETQYF. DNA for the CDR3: TGTGCCAGCAGCCTCGGACACGCCCAAGAGACCCAGTACTTC. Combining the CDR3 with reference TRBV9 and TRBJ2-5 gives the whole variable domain DSGVTQTPKHLITATGQRVTLRCSPRSGDLSVYWYQQSLDQGLQFLIQYYNGEERAKGNILERFSAQQFPDLHSELNLSSLELGDSALYFCASSLGHAQETQYFGPGTRLLVL.

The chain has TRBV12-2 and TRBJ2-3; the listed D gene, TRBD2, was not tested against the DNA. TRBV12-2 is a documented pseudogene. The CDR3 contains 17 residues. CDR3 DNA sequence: TGTGCAAGTCGCTTAATGTCGCGGGAGGGGGTGGCAGATACGCAGTATTTT. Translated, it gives CASRLMSREGVADTQYF.

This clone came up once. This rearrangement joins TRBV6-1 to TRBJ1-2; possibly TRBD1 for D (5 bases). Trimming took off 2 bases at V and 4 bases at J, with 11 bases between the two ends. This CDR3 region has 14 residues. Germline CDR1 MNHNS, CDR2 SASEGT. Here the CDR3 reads CASSERGQIYGYTF. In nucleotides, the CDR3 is TGTGCCAGCAGTGAACGGGGCCAGATCTATGGCTACACCTTC.

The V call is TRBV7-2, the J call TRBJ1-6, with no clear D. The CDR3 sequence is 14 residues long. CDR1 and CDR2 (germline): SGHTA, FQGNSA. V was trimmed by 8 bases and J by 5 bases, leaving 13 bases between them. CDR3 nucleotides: TGTGCCAGCCAACCCGGGGTTAATAATTCACCCCTCCACTTT. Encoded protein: CASQPGVNNSPLHF.

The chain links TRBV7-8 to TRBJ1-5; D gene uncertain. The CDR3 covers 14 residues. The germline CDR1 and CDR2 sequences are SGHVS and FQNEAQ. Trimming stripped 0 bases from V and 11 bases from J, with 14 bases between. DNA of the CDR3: TGTGCCAGCAGCTTAGCCCAAACACCCTGGGCCCAGCATTTT. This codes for CASSLAQTPWAQHF.